This T cell receptor (beta chain) was sequenced during a study of OX40 agonist ivuxolimab in advanced cancers. For the study at large: In three patients, partial responses were observed, one with hepatocellular carcinoma and two with cutaneous melanoma. Study-wide results and caveats: CD8+ T cells showed, on average, more clonal expansion than CD4+ cells. Relatively little clonal expansion, among the lowest observed, appeared in partial responders at 0.1-3.0 mg/kg.

TCRdb's copy holds only in-frame clones and misses some; the assay was immunoSEQ multiplex PCR. This sample yields about 100,000 clones, of which less than 95% are seen a single time; 0.31% belongs to the top ten. From germline, CDR1 is LNHDA and CDR2 SQIVND (reference sequence). The trim removed 2 bases at V and 4 bases at J, leaving 11 bases unmatched. The CDR3 length is 17 residues. This clone has just a few counts. Its target is not known. Autoimmune disease history or systemic immunosuppression barred patients. This clonotype was sampled from an adult with an advanced solid tumor such as melanoma, head and neck, liver or kidney cancer. The source material was CD4+ or CD8+ T cells sorted from blood, sampled in a trial of the OX40 agonist ivuxolimab. The chain joins TRBV19 to TRBJ2-3; 8 bases match TRBD2. The CDR3 DNA reads as TGTGCCAGTAGTATATCCCGGGGTAGCGGGACGGCAGATACGCAGTATTTT. Translated: CASSISRGSGTADTQYF.